Listed here are 3 T cell receptor beta chains from one sample, sequenced in a study of control samples from healthy donors and cancer patients. Method: immunoSEQ multiplex PCR; TCRdb's copy keeps in-frame clones and lacks some. Of roughly 73,000 clones in the sample, roughly 92% are singletons; the top ten hold 5.5% to 6.5%. Sequencing input: blood. The origin of the receptors is a woman aged 55-69 years in good health.

This clone was counted a single time. The same CDR3 is also encoded by other DNA sequences in this sample. The chain is built from TRBV18 and TRBJ2-5; D is ambiguous. V was cut by 5 bases and J by 2 bases, with 9 bases left in between. The CDR3 loop spans 13 amino acids. Germline V CDR1 and CDR2: KGHSH, LQKENI. In DNA, the CDR3 is TGTGCCAGCTCAGCTCTAGGTCAAGAGACCCAGTACTTC. Protein: CASSALGQETQYF. Full variable domain (outside the CDR3, taken from reference TRBV18 and TRBJ2-5): NAGVMQNPRHLVRRRGQEARLRCSPMKGHSHVYWYRQLPEEGLKFMVYLQKENIIDESGMPKERFSAEFPKEGPSILRIQQVVRGDSAAYFCASSALGQETQYFGPGTRLLVL.

The chain employs TRBV6-5 and TRBJ1-4; TRBD1 matches at 8 bases. The CDR3 totals 13 residues. Germline CDR1 MNHEY, CDR2 SVGAGI. Trimming cost V 2 bases and J 14 bases; bases outside gene matches: 7. CDR3 amino acids: CASSYARQGRLFF. The CDR3 DNA is TGTGCCAGCAGTTACGCAAGACAGGGGAGGCTGTTTTTT.

The rearrangement uses TRBV6-2 or TRBV6-3 and TRBJ2-7; 8 positions match TRBD1. V lost 5 bases, J lost 6 bases, and 6 bases stayed unmatched. The germline V gene has CDR1 MNHEY and CDR2 SVGEGT. There are 13 residues in the CDR3. This chain's CDR3 is CASSPMDRVEQYF. The CDR3 region has the DNA TGTGCCAGCAGTCCCATGGACAGGGTCGAGCAGTACTTC.